This T cell receptor beta chain is drawn from a study of T cell responses to AZD1222 COVID-19 vaccine. General observations from the study: Sampling that yielded the repertoires occurred only after the peak T cell response. Among AZD1222 vaccinees, only 5 to 7 were seropositive at baseline. Clonal diversity was possibly underestimated; the donors were predominantly white British and more often female.

This clone was counted a single time. The antigen is undetermined. Assay: immunoSEQ multiplex PCR; the TCRdb copy retains only in-frame clones and omits some. The data show approximately 120,000 clones, more than 70% seen once. Timing groups of about 4 and about 12 weeks for second doses were pooled. CDR3 length: 14 residues. V shed 8 bases and J shed 7 bases, with 17 bases lying between them. The germline CDR1 and CDR2 sequences are MNHEY and SVGAGI. The TCR comes from an adult who received the AZD1222 COVID-19 vaccine. The material sequenced was peripheral blood, taken 28 days after the second AZD1222 dose. This chain links TRBV6-5 with TRBJ1-4, with D uncertain. Here the CDR3 DNA reads TGTGCCAGCCACCCGGAGGGAATAGGTGAAAAACTGTTTTTT. Protein product: CASHPEGIGEKLFF.